What follows are 25 T cell receptor beta chains derived from one specimen sequenced in a study of OX40 agonist ivuxolimab in advanced cancers. This table comes from immunoSEQ multiplex PCR, and its TCRdb copy is limited to in-frame clones, with some not included. Among about 51,000 clones listed, about 90% were seen once. The sequencing used CD4+ or CD8+ T cells sorted from blood, collected in a trial of the OX40 agonist ivuxolimab. The receptors were gathered from an adult with an advanced solid tumor such as melanoma, head and neck, liver or kidney cancer.

The chain joins TRBV19 to TRBJ1-6; D not certain. The germline V gene encodes CDR1 LNHDA and CDR2 SQIVND (reference sequence). The CDR3 contains 16 residues. Deletions cut 2 bases from V and 9 bases from J, with 17 bases between. CDR3 sequence reads: CASSISMVGPFSPLHF. CDR3 sequence (DNA): TGTGCCAGTAGTATAAGTATGGTTGGCCCTTTTTCACCCCTCCACTTT.

The count of this clone is one. The chain joins TRBV7-9 to TRBJ2-1; D remains ambiguous. There are 11 residues in the CDR3. Germline V gene data show CDR1 as SEHNR and CDR2 as FQNEAQ (reference sequence). The V end lost 5 bases, the J end lost 9 bases, and 8 bases lay between the germline ends. CDR3 region: CASSTRREQFF. The CDR3 region has the DNA TGTGCCAGCAGCACCCGGCGTGAGCAGTTCTTC.

J is TRBJ1-1 and V is TRBV11-3; the D is unclear. Germline V gene lookup returns CDR1 SGHNT and CDR2 YENEEA. The CDR3 is 14 amino acids. Trimming shortened V by 4 bases and J by 0 bases, and 9 bases separated the two germline ends. The CDR3: CASSSLGVNTEAFF. For the CDR3, the DNA is TGTGCCAGCAGCTCCCTGGGAGTGAACACTGAAGCTTTCTTT.

This chain uses TRBV9 with TRBJ1-1; TRBD1 matches at 7 bases. Per germline, CDR1 SGDLS and CDR2 YYNGEE. This CDR3 has 18 residues. The trim removed 4 bases at V and 4 bases at J, leaving 19 bases unmatched. The CDR3 here is CASSPTGGGRQGRTEAFF. The DNA for the CDR3 is TGTGCCAGCAGCCCCACGGGGGGTGGCCGACAGGGCCGCACTGAAGCTTTCTTT.

The rearrangement uses TRBV6-1 and TRBJ2-1; no reliable D call. The CDR3 loop spans 14 amino acids. Trimming shortened V by 0 bases and J by 5 bases, and 8 bases separated the two germline ends. Germline V lookup: CDR1 MNHNS, CDR2 SASEGT. Here the CDR3 DNA reads TGTGCCAGCAGTGAAGCGCGACGGAACAATGAGCAGTTCTTC. Its protein is CASSEARRNNEQFF.

This clone has a handful of counts. The chain recombines TRBV18 with TRBJ2-3, with D possibly matching TRBD1 (5 bases). CDR1 and CDR2 (germline): KGHSH, LQKENI. The CDR3 spans 14 residues. V lost 2 bases, J lost 4 bases, and 10 bases lay in between. CDR3 sequence (DNA): TGTGCCAGCTCACCAAACTGGGGCGCAGATACGCAGTATTTT. Protein product: CASSPNWGADTQYF. Filled out from reference TRBV18 and TRBJ2-3, the complete variable domain reads NAGVMQNPRHLVRRRGQEARLRCSPMKGHSHVYWYRQLPEEGLKFMVYLQKENIIDESGMPKERFSAEFPKEGPSILRIQQVVRGDSAAYFCASSPNWGADTQYFGPGTRLTVL.

V gene TRBV28 combines with J gene TRBJ2-6; no definite D call. Per germline, CDR1 MDHEN and CDR2 SYDVKM. V was trimmed by 10 bases and J by 2 bases, leaving 6 bases between them. This CDR3 is 12 amino acids long. In nucleotides, the CDR3 is TGTGCCACCGAGACTGGGGCCAACGTCCTGACTTTC. This sequence encodes CATETGANVLTF.

The V and J genes are TRBV18 and TRBJ2-7; the match to TRBD2 covers 11 bases. V lost 3 bases, J lost 3 bases, and 7 bases stayed unmatched. CDR3 size: 16 residues. Germline values: CDR1 KGHSH, CDR2 LQKENI. The CDR3 DNA reads TGTGCCAGCTCACCTCTCACTAGCGGGGGAGTCTACGAGCAGTACTTC. Its protein product is CASSPLTSGGVYEQYF.

The chain combines TRBV6-5 with TRBJ1-3; D may be TRBD1 (5 bases). The germline CDR1 and CDR2 sequences are MNHEY and SVGAGI. This CDR3 region has 15 residues. Trimming took 2 bases from V and 1 from J, leaving 9 bases between them. CDR3: CASSYQTESGNTIYF. CDR3 sequence (DNA): TGTGCCAGCAGTTACCAGACAGAGTCTGGAAACACCATATATTTT.

This rearrangement joins TRBV15 to TRBJ1-4; D gene unclear. V lost 5 bases to trimming and J lost 4 bases, with 11 bases between them. The CDR3 runs to 14 residues. Germline assignment: CDR1 LNHNV and CDR2 YYDKDF (reference sequence). CDR3 residues: CATSVGFSNEKLFF. The CDR3 nucleotides read TGTGCCACCAGCGTCGGGTTTAGTAATGAAAAACTGTTTTTT.

This clone was found a few times. The genes are TRBV5-4 and TRBJ2-7, with 8 positions matching TRBD1. The germline gives CDR1 SGHNT, CDR2 YYREEE (reference sequence). With 4 bases clipped from V and 1 base from J, the junction kept 4 bases outside the gene matches. CDR3 size: 14 residues. The CDR3 loop reads CASSKQGGSYEQYF. In DNA, the CDR3 is TGTGCCAGCAGCAAACAGGGGGGATCCTACGAGCAGTACTTC.

The rearrangement uses TRBV9 and TRBJ2-3; D gene uncertain. The length of the CDR3 is 15 residues. Looked up from germline, CDR1 is SGDLS and CDR2 is YYNGEE. V was clipped by 0 bases and J by 0 bases, with 8 bases between them. The CDR3 nucleotides are TGTGCCAGCAGCGTAGGAGTGACTAGCACAGATACGCAGTATTTT. Its protein product is CASSVGVTSTDTQYF. The full variable domain, with the rest looked up from reference TRBV9 and TRBJ2-3, is DSGVTQTPKHLITATGQRVTLRCSPRSGDLSVYWYQQSLDQGLQFLIQYYNGEERAKGNILERFSAQQFPDLHSELNLSSLELGDSALYFCASSVGVTSTDTQYFGPGTRLTVL.

This chain joins TRBV5-4 and TRBJ2-3; 8 nucleotides agree with TRBD2. Germline V lookup: CDR1 SGHNT, CDR2 YYREEE (reference sequence). The V segment lost 6 bases and the J segment 5 bases; nucleotides outside the gene matches: 8. This CDR3 comprises 14 residues. CDR3 sequence (DNA): TGTGCCAGCACTTTGCGGGGGGCCGGAGATACGCAGTATTTT. Amino acid sequence: CASTLRGAGDTQYF.

This clone was found a few times. The V call is TRBV28, the J call TRBJ2-3, with 11 bases aligning to TRBD1. Unmatched junction bases numbered 4, after V lost 3 bases and J lost 5 bases. The CDR3 is 15 amino acids. Germline CDR1 is MDHEN and CDR2 is SYDVKM. Here the CDR3 reads CASSLGGQGEDTQYF. CDR3 DNA sequence: TGTGCCAGCAGTTTGGGGGGACAGGGGGAAGATACGCAGTATTTT. Supplemented by reference TRBV28 and TRBJ2-3, the full variable domain reads DVKVTQSSRYLVKRTGEKVFLECVQDMDHENMFWYRQDPGLGLRLIYFSYDVKMKEKGDIPEGYSVSREKKERFSLILESASTNQTSMYLCASSLGGQGEDTQYFGPGTRLTVL.

This clone was picked up a small number of times. This sequence joins TRBV11-2 and TRBJ2-6; perhaps TRBD2 as D (6 bases). CDR3 length: 17 residues. Germline CDR1 is SGHAT and CDR2 is FQNNGV. V lost 2 bases and J lost 4, with 15 bases in between. The CDR3 is CASSLQGGVPGANVLTF. CDR3 nucleotide sequence: TGTGCCAGCAGCTTACAGGGCGGGGTCCCCGGGGCCAACGTCCTGACTTTC.

This clone showed up just once. The chain links TRBV19 to TRBJ2-5, with D perhaps matching TRBD1 or TRBD2 (7 bases each). The CDR3 runs 16 residues. V was clipped by 7 bases and J by 4 bases, with 22 bases between them. The germline gives CDR1 LNHDA, CDR2 SQIVND (reference sequence). CDR3 DNA sequence: TGTGCCAGTAAGCCTAGCGGCTCAGGGGGGAGAGAGACCCAGTACTTC. This encodes CASKPSGSGGRETQYF.

This chain joins TRBV28 and TRBJ2-5, with 11 bases identical to TRBD1. CDR1 and CDR2 from the germline V gene are MDHEN and SYDVKM. This CDR3 has 13 residues. The junction had 8 bases not matched to a gene; V was cut back by 6 bases and J by 11 bases. The CDR3 here is CASSLGTGGEQYF. For the CDR3, the DNA is TGTGCCAGCAGCTTAGGGACAGGGGGGGAGCAGTACTTC.

The chain uses TRBV10-3 and TRBJ2-3; D is uncertain. The CDR3 loop spans 12 amino acids. The germline V and J ends were trimmed by 3 bases and 2 bases, with 3 bases remaining between them. CDR1 and CDR2 (germline): ENHRY, SYGVKD. CDR3 nucleotide sequence: TGTGCCATCAGTGACTCCACAGATACGCAGTATTTT. This gives the protein CAISDSTDTQYF.

The V and J genes are TRBV18 and TRBJ1-2, with a possible D match to TRBD1 (5 bases). The CDR3 is made up of 13 amino acids. V was pared by 8 bases and J by 2 bases, with 12 bases between. Germline V gene sequence: CDR1 KGHSH, CDR2 LQKENI. The CDR3 nucleotides are TGTGCCAGCCTACAGGACCTCAACTATGGCTACACCTTC. The encoded protein is CASLQDLNYGYTF.

The CDR3 DNA reads as TGTGCCAGTTCGGAGGCCTCTGGAAACACCATATATTTT. Its protein is CASSEASGNTIYF. The rearrangement joins TRBV19 to TRBJ1-3; D is unresolved. V gave up 8 bases and J gave up 0 bases, with 8 bases separating them. This CDR3 is 13 amino acids long. Germline V gene sequence: CDR1 LNHDA, CDR2 SQIVND (reference sequence).

A word on this clone: The junction shows a germline mismatch at one end, possibly a read error. J is TRBJ2-3 and V is TRBV5-5, with D unresolved. Germline V gene lookup returns CDR1 SGHKS and CDR2 YYEKEE (reference sequence). This CDR3 is 17 amino acids long. CDR3 in amino acids: CTSSLPRLFHSTDTQYF. CDR3 in DNA: TGTACCAGCAGCCTCCCCCGTTTGTTTCATAGCACAGATACGCAGTATTTT.

This chain uses TRBV11-1 with TRBJ2-4; no clear D gene. There are 16 residues in the CDR3. Germline loops: CDR1 SGHAT, CDR2 FQDESV (reference sequence). Trimming left V 3 bases short and J 9 bases short, with 21 bases between. This CDR3 is CASSLSNNRYETIQYF. The CDR3 DNA sequence: TGTGCCAGCAGCTTGTCTAACAACCGGTATGAGACCATTCAGTACTTC.

This clone was counted only a few times. The V gene is TRBV19, the J gene TRBJ1-4; D remains ambiguous. CDR1 and CDR2 from the germline V gene are LNHDA and SQIVND (reference sequence). Trimming left V 6 bases short and J 8 bases short, with 16 bases between. The length of the CDR3 is 14 residues. The CDR3 DNA reads TGTGCCAGTAGATCTATCGGGCGTGGAGAAAAACTGTTTTTT. It codes for CASRSIGRGEKLFF.

Note on this clone: The junction departs from the called germline gene at one end, perhaps through a read error. CDR3 coding DNA: TGTGCTAGCAGCCATGGGCAAAACACTGAAGCTTTCTTT. Its translation: CASSHGQNTEAFF. The chain recombines TRBV7-7 with TRBJ1-1; the D is unclear. CDR3 size: 13 residues. Per germline, CDR1 SSHAT and CDR2 FNYEAQ (reference sequence).

About this clone itself: The sample carries other DNA sequences with the same CDR3. The genes are TRBV5-4 and TRBJ2-3; 7 bases line up with TRBD2. V was pared by 0 bases and J by 0 bases, with 4 bases of the junction left unmatched. The CDR3 runs 16 residues. Germline CDR1 and CDR2: SGHNT and YYREEE (reference sequence). This CDR3 is CASSLAAGVSTDTQYF. CDR3 DNA sequence: TGTGCCAGCAGCTTGGCCGCGGGAGTGAGCACAGATACGCAGTATTTT.